These 21 T cell receptor beta chains came from one sample sequenced in a study of blood T cells in healthy people across ages. A second about 6 to 12 cycle PCR used barcoded and J-beta primers. TCRdb reprocessed the 5' RACE reads via MiXCR and lists one record per CDR3 protein. Among more than 1.4 million distinct CDR3 sequences listed, 40% to 50% were seen once. Sequencing input: blood. Receptors originate from a woman under 30 in good health.

The chain links TRBV14 to TRBJ2-3; 11 bases align to TRBD2. Germline-derived CDR1 and CDR2 are SGHDN and FVKESK. The CDR3 consists of 17 residues. V was pared by 4 bases and J by 4 bases, with 10 bases of the junction left unmatched. CDR3 DNA sequence: TGTGCCAGCAGCCTACTAACTAGCGGGAGTCCCGCAGATACGCAGTATTTT. It is translated as CASSLLTSGSPADTQYF.

Only a few counts were recorded for this clonotype. The CDR3 nucleotides read TGTGCCAGCAGCTCACCCGTTAGGGGGGCCTACAATGAGCAGTTCTTC. Its protein product is CASSSPVRGAYNEQFF. The rearrangement joins TRBV7-3 to TRBJ2-1; perhaps D is TRBD1 or TRBD2 (6 bases each). This CDR3 spans 16 amino acids. V was trimmed by 4 bases and J by 2 bases, leaving 15 bases between them. Germline loops: CDR1 SGHTA, CDR2 FQGTGA.

The chain links TRBV6-1 to TRBJ1-2; 8 nucleotides match TRBD1. The CDR3 has 14 residues. The germline gives CDR1 MNHNS, CDR2 SASEGT. V trimming: 7 bases; J trimming: 2 bases; junction bases outside the gene matches: 6. The CDR3 loop reads CASTRTGLNYGYTF. Here the CDR3 DNA reads TGTGCCAGCACCCGGACAGGGCTCAACTATGGCTACACCTTC.

V usage is TRBV5-1 and J usage is TRBJ2-1, with unresolved D. Germline lookup yields CDR1 SGHRS and CDR2 YFSETQ. This CDR3 comprises 16 residues. Trimming removed 4 bases from V and 2 bases from J, with 16 bases in between. CDR3 sequence reads: CASSPRGRTAYNEQFF. The CDR3 nucleotides read TGCGCCAGCAGCCCCCGAGGCCGAACGGCCTACAATGAGCAGTTCTTC. The whole variable domain, filled in from reference TRBV5-1 and TRBJ2-1, reads KAGVTQTPRYLIKTRGQQVTLSCSPISGHRSVSWYQQTPGQGLQFLFEYFSETQRNKGNFPGRFSGRQFSNSRSEMNVSTLELGDSALYLCASSPRGRTAYNEQFFGPGTRLTVL.

This chain joins TRBV10-2 and TRBJ1-5, with D possibly being TRBD1 (6 bases). The CDR3 is 16 residues long. Germline loops: CDR1 WSHSY, CDR2 SAAADI. The V and J ends lost 0 bases and 6 bases respectively, with 15 bases between them. CDR3 nucleotides: TGCGCCAGCAGTGAGTCGTGGGCGGGGGCGGGTCAGCCCCAGCATTTT. Amino acid sequence: CASSESWAGAGQPQHF.

As for this clonotype: At one boundary the junction diverges from the germline segment, which might be a read error. V and J are TRBV28 and TRBJ2-7, with 12 positions matching TRBD2. The germline CDR1 and CDR2 sequences are MDHEN and SYDVKM. The CDR3 contains 16 residues. This chain's CDR3 is CAGSPTRLAGVSEQYF. The CDR3 DNA reads TGTGCCGGCAGTCCCACCCGACTAGCGGGGGTTTCCGAGCAGTACTTC. Looking up the rest from reference TRBV28 and TRBJ2-7 gives the full variable domain: DVKVTQSSRYLVKRTGEKVFLECVQDMDHENMFWYRQDPGLGLRLIYFSYDVKMKEKGDIPEGYSVSREKKERFSLILESASTNQTSMYLCAGSPTRLAGVSEQYFGPGTRLTVT.

The rearrangement uses TRBV11-2 and TRBJ1-6; D call uncertain. Germline-derived CDR1 and CDR2 are SGHAT and FQNNGV. The length of the CDR3 is 14 residues. V lost 11 bases and J lost 9, with 20 bases in between. The DNA of the CDR3 is TGTGCCTCGTGGGAGGGAAAGGGCTTTTCACCCCTCCACTTT. It specifies CASWEGKGFSPLHF.

The V and J genes are TRBV24-1 and TRBJ1-1, with D unresolved. Germline V gives CDR1 KGHDR, CDR2 SFDVKD. V lost 5 bases and J lost 1, with 10 bases in between. The CDR3 has 14 amino acids. DNA of the CDR3: TGTGCCACCAGTGGAACAGTCCCGAACACTGAAGCTTTCTTT. It specifies CATSGTVPNTEAFF.

The CDR3 protein is CASSYSTDRGGSPLHF. CDR3 nucleotide sequence: TGTGCCAGCAGTTACTCGACGGACAGGGGGGGCTCACCCCTCCACTTT. This sequence joins TRBV6-5 and TRBJ1-6; TRBD1 aligns across 10 bases. V lost 0 bases, J lost 10 bases, and 6 bases stayed unmatched. Germline-derived CDR1 and CDR2 are MNHEY and SVGAGI. The CDR3 covers 16 residues.

This clonotype was found a few times. This chain joins TRBV20-1 and TRBJ1-4; 8 bases match TRBD1. Trimming cost V 3 bases and J 8 bases; bases outside gene matches: 5. The germline V gene has CDR1 DFQATT and CDR2 SNEGSKA (reference sequence). This CDR3 has 13 residues. CDR3 region: CSARDRAEEKLFF. For the CDR3, the DNA is TGCAGTGCTAGGGACAGGGCCGAGGAAAAACTGTTTTTT.

V and J are TRBV4-1 and TRBJ2-3, with TRBD2 identical over 10 bases. Trimming removed 8 bases from V and 1 base from J; junction bases left unmatched: 18. The CDR3 extends over 19 amino acids. Germline values: CDR1 MGHRA, CDR2 YSYEKL. DNA for the CDR3: TGCGCCAGCTCAGAGGCTGTAGCGGGGGGCCGAACCCGCACAGATACGCAGTATTTT. As protein: CASSEAVAGGRTRTDTQYF.

The sample holds one count of this clonotype. The chain combines TRBV7-9 with TRBJ2-7; D remains ambiguous. CDR3 length equals 15 residues. CDR1 SEHNR and CDR2 FQNEAQ come from the germline V gene (reference sequence). V lost 2 bases and J lost 6, with 17 bases in between. CDR3 amino acids: CASSLSPSLPLEQYF. The CDR3 DNA reads TGTGCCAGCAGCTTATCTCCCAGTCTCCCTCTCGAGCAGTACTTC.

This chain links TRBV29-1 with TRBJ2-7; maybe TRBD1 (5 bases). Trimming stripped 6 bases from V and 3 bases from J, with 6 bases between. The CDR3 is 10 amino acids. Germline CDR1 SQVTM, CDR2 ANQGSEA. The CDR3 loop reads CSVGVYEQYF. The DNA for the CDR3 is TGCAGCGTAGGGGTCTACGAGCAGTACTTC.

The chain links TRBV6-6 to TRBJ2-5; perhaps D is TRBD1 or TRBD2 (6 bases each). The better agreement between TRBJ2-7 and the DNA end casts doubt on the J call. Germline-derived CDR1 and CDR2 are MNHNY and SVGAGI (reference sequence). This CDR3 region has 13 residues. CDR3 sequence: CASRNPGANEQYF. In DNA, the CDR3 is TGTGCCAGCAGGAACCCGGGGGCTAACGAGCAGTACTTC.

The genes are TRBV30 and TRBJ2-3; a weak D match, TRBD2 (5 bases). Germline assignment: CDR1 GTSNPN and CDR2 SVGIG (reference sequence). This CDR3 region has 12 residues. Here the CDR3 DNA reads TGTGCGACGGTGAGGGAGCCAGATACGCAGTATTTT. Its protein product is CATVREPDTQYF. The whole variable domain, filled in from reference TRBV30 and TRBJ2-3, reads SQTIHQWPATLVQPVGSPLSLECTVEGTSNPNLYWYRQAAGRGLQLLFYSVGIGQISSEVPQNLSASRPQDRQFILSSKKLLLSDSGFYLCATVREPDTQYFGPGTRLTVL.

Comment on this clonotype: The junction and the germline gene differ at one end; a read error may be behind it. J is TRBJ1-1 and V is TRBV12-3 or TRBV12-4; 8 nucleotides line up with TRBD1. The CDR3 totals 13 residues. Here the CDR3 reads CAGRGQENTEAFF. The DNA for the CDR3 is TGTGCCGGCAGGGGACAGGAGAACACTGAAGCTTTCTTT.

The V call is TRBV3-1, the J call TRBJ1-2; the D gene is possibly TRBD1 (5 bases). Trimming cost V 4 bases and J 3 bases, with 21 bases left between them. The length of the CDR3 is 17 residues. The germline V gene encodes CDR1 LGHDT and CDR2 YNNKEL (reference sequence). CDR3 in amino acids: CASSPRASLGGDYGYTF. Here the CDR3 DNA reads TGTGCCAGCAGCCCTCGGGCTAGCCTCGGGGGGGACTATGGCTACACCTTC. The full variable domain, rest sourced from reference TRBV3-1 and TRBJ1-2, is DTAVSQTPKYLVTQMGNDKSIKCEQNLGHDTMYWYKQDSKKFLKIMFSYNNKELIINETVPNRFSPKSPDKAHLNLHINSLELGDSAVYFCASSPRASLGGDYGYTFGSGTRLTVV.

CDR3 sequence: CSARAIHNEQFF. DNA of the CDR3: TGCAGTGCTAGAGCTATCCACAATGAGCAGTTCTTC. The J gene is TRBJ2-1, the V gene TRBV20-1; no reliable D call. Germline V lookup: CDR1 DFQATT, CDR2 SNEGSKA (reference sequence). CDR3 length equals 12 residues. V lost 1 base and J 5 bases, leaving 6 bases between the germline ends.

This clonotype was seen a few times. This sequence joins TRBV29-1 and TRBJ2-5; tentative D call: TRBD2 (6 bases). V was clipped by 5 bases and J by 0 bases, with 22 bases between them. Germline V lookup: CDR1 SQVTM, CDR2 ANQGSEA. The length of the CDR3 is 17 residues. CDR3 DNA sequence: TGCAGCGTTCCCGGGACTTTTATAACCGAGTACCAAGAGACCCAGTACTTC. Translation: CSVPGTFITEYQETQYF.

This clonotype turned up a few times. The rearrangement links TRBV20-1 to TRBJ2-1; a possible D gene is TRBD2 (6 bases). CDR3 size: 14 residues. V dropped 6 bases and J dropped 4 bases, with 16 bases sitting between them. CDR1 is DFQATT and CDR2 is SNEGSKA in the germline V gene (reference sequence). CDR3 bases: TGCAGTGCGCTAATTGGGGCGGGGTACAATGAGCAGTTCTTC. This codes for CSALIGAGYNEQFF.

This clonotype occurred a few times. This chain's CDR3 is CASSYHRGPYEQYF. Written as DNA, the CDR3 is TGTGCCAGCAGTTACCATAGGGGACCCTACGAGCAGTACTTC. The V call is TRBV6-2 or TRBV6-3, the J call TRBJ2-5; either TRBD1 or TRBD2 may supply D (5 bases each). The J call is uncertain, as TRBJ2-7 better fits the DNA end. CDR3 length: 14 amino acids. The V gene's germline CDR1 is MNHEY and CDR2 SVGEGT.